This T cell receptor (beta chain) was retrieved from a study of blood T cell repertoires in COVID-19. Sequencing was performed with immunoSEQ multiplex PCR; in TCRdb, only in-frame clones are kept and a portion is missing. This repertoire shows 45,000 to 55,000 clones, roughly 84% found once; its top ten account for around 1.6%. The CDR3 is 16 amino acids. V trimming: 3 bases; J trimming: 5 bases; junction bases outside the gene matches: 11. Germline CDR1 is KGHSH and CDR2 is LQKENI. The chain combines TRBV18 with TRBJ2-7; the match to TRBD1 covers 9 bases. This TCR came from a man between 50 and 59 years old with acute or convalescent COVID-19. Material for sequencing was peripheral blood. The CDR3 loop is CASSPLGTGSLHEQYF. Here the CDR3 DNA reads TGTGCCAGCTCACCTCTTGGGACAGGGTCTTTACACGAGCAGTACTTC.